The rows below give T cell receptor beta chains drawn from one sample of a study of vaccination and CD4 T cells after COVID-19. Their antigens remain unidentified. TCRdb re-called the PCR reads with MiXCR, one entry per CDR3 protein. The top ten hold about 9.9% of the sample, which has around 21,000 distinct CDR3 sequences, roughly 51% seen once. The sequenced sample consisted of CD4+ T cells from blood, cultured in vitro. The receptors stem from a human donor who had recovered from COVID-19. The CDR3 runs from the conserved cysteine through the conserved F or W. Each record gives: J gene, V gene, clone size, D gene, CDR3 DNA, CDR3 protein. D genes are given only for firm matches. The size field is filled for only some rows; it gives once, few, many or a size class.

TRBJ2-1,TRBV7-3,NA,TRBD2,TGTGCCAGCAGCTTACGCAGCGGGAGGTCCTACAATGAGCAGTTCTTC,CASSLRSGRSYNEQFF
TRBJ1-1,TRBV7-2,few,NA,TGTGCCAGCAGCTTAATCCCGGAGGGGGGGCAAGCTTTCTTT,CASSLIPEGGQAFF
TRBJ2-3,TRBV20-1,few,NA,TGCAGTGCTAGAAGCGGGTCGAGCACAGATACGCAGTATTTT,CSARSGSSTDTQYF
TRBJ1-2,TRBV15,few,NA,TGTGCCACCAGCAGGGGAGACTATGGCTACACCTTC,CATSRGDYGYTF
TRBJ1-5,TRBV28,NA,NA,TGTGCCAGCGAGAGGGAGGGGCGCAATCAGCCCCAGCATTTT,CASEREGRNQPQHF
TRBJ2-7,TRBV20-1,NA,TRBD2,TGCAGTGCTCTGGGACTAGCGGGAGTTTTAGACGAGCAGTACTTC,CSALGLAGVLDEQYF
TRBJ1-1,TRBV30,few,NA,TGTGCCTGGAGCCGATGGACGTACACTGAAGCTTTCTTT,CAWSRWTYTEAFF
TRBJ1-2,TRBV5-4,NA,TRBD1,TGTGCCAGCAGCCCTGCAGGGGGCAAGACCCTAAACTATGGCTACACCTTC,CASSPAGGKTLNYGYTF
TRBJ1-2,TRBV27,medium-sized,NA,TGTGCCAGCAGTTTGGCAGGGACTGGCTACACCTTC,CASSLAGTGYTF
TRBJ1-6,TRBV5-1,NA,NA,TGCGCCAGCAGCTTGGTAGAGGGTGGATCACCCCTCCACTTT,CASSLVEGGSPLHF
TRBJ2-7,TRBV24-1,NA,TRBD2,TGTGCCACCAGAGTCGGACTAGCGGGAGGGGTCACAAGGGACGAGCAGTACTTC,CATRVGLAGGVTRDEQYF
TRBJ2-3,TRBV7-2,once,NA,TGTGCCAGCAGCTTCCGGGGGTTGACAGATACGCAGTATTTT,CASSFRGLTDTQYF
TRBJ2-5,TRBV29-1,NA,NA,TGCAGCGTTGGGGACACCCAAGAGACCCAGTACTTC,CSVGDTQETQYF
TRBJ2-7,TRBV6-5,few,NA,TGTGCCAGCAGTTCGATCACAGGTTACACCTACGAGCAGTACTTC,CASSSITGYTYEQYF
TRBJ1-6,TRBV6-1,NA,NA,TGTGCCAGCAGTGATGGTGGGGCAGAGTCACCCCTCCACTTT,CASSDGGAESPLHF
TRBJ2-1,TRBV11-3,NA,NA,TGTGCCAGCAGCCGCGTGGCGACTAAGAATGAGCAGTTCTTC,CASSRVATKNEQFF
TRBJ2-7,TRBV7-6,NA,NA,TGTGCCAGCAGCTTCGGGGCGTTGGCTTCTCTGTACTTC,CASSFGALASLYF
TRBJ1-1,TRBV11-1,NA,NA,TGTGCCAGCAGCTTAGCGGGAAGGCTTGCCGAAGCTTTCTTT,CASSLAGRLAEAFF
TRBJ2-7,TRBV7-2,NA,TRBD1,TGTGCCAGCAGGAGGGGGCAGTACGAGCAGTACTTC,CASRRGQYEQYF
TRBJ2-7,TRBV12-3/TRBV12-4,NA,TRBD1,TGTGCCAGCAGTAAACAGGGGTCCAGCTCCTACGAGCAGTACTTC,CASSKQGSSSYEQYF
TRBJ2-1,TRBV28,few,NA,TGTGCCAGCAGGATTAGTCGCGACAATGAGCAGTTCTTC,CASRISRDNEQFF
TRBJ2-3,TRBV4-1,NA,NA,TGCGCCAGCAGCGGAGGGGGAAGGGGCACAGATACGCAGTATTTT,CASSGGGRGTDTQYF
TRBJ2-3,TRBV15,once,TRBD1,TGTGCCACCAGCAACAGGGGGCCTGGAGATACGCAGTATTTT,CATSNRGPGDTQYF
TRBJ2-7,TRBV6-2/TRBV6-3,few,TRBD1,TGTGCCAGCAGTTACGCGCAGGGGGCCTACGAGCAGTACTTC,CASSYAQGAYEQYF
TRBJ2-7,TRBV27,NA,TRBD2,TGTGCCAGCAGTTTCCGCGGGCTAGCGGGGGCCAGTTACGAGCAGTACTTC,CASSFRGLAGASYEQYF
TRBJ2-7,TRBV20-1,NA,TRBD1,TGCAGTGCTGAGCGACCGGGACAGATTTCCTACGAGCAGTACTTC,CSAERPGQISYEQYF
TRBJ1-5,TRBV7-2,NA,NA,TGTGCCAGCAGCTTGCGAACAGGCAATCAGCCCCAGCATTTT,CASSLRTGNQPQHF
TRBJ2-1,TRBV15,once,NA,TGTGCCACCCGATCCTCGAGCGGGCGTTGGGCATACAATGAGCAGTTCTTC,CATRSSSGRWAYNEQFF
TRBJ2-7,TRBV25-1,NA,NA,TGTGCCAGCAGCTCCGGCGTGACGCAAGGCAACGAGCAGTACTTC,CASSSGVTQGNEQYF
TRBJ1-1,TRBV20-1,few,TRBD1,TGCAGTGCACGTCAGGGGGCGAATGGTGAAACTTTCTTT,CSARQGANGETFF
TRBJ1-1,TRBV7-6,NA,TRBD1,TGTGCCAGCAGCACCCAGGGGGCAAACACTGAAGCTTTCTTT,CASSTQGANTEAFF